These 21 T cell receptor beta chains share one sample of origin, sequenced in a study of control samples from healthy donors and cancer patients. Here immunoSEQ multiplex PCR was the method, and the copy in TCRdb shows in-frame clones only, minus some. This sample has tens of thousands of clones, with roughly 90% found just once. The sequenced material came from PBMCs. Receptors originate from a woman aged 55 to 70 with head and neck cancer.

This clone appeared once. The CDR3: CASSLGGNGNIQFF. The CDR3 coding sequence is TGTGCCAGCAGTTTGGGGGGCAATGGAAACATTCAGTTCTTC. This chain joins TRBV27 and TRBJ2-4; D assignment may be TRBD1 or TRBD2 (6 bases each). The end of the DNA fits TRBJ2-1 better, so the J call may be wrong. There are 14 residues in the CDR3. Germline CDR1 is MNHEY and CDR2 is SMNVEV (reference sequence).

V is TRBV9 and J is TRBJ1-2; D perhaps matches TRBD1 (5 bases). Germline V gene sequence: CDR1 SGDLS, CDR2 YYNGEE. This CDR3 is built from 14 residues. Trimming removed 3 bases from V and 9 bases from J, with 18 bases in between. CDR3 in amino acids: CASSATDSGMSYTF. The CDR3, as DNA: TGTGCCAGCAGCGCCACAGACAGTGGGATGAGCTACACCTTC. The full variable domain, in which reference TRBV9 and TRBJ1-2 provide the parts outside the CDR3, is DSGVTQTPKHLITATGQRVTLRCSPRSGDLSVYWYQQSLDQGLQFLIQYYNGEERAKGNILERFSAQQFPDLHSELNLSSLELGDSALYFCASSATDSGMSYTFGSGTRLTVV.

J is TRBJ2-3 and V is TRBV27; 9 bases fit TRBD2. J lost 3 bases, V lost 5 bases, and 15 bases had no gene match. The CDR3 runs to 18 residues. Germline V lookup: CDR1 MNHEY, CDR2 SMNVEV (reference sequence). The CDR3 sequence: CASSPPGVGLAGTDTQYF. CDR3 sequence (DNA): TGTGCCAGCAGTCCCCCGGGGGTGGGGCTAGCGGGGACAGATACGCAGTATTTT.

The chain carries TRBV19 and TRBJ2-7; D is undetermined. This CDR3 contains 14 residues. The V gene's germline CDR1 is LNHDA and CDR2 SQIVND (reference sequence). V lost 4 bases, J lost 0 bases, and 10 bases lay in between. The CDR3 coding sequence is TGTGCCAGTAGTAACAGCGCGAGCTCCTACGAGCAGTACTTC. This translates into CASSNSASSYEQYF.

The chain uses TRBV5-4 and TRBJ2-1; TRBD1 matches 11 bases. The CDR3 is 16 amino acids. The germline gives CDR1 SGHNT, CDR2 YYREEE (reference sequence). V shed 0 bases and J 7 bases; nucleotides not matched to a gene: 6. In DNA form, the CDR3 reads TGTGCCAGCAGCTTGGCCGGGACAGGGGGTTTTAATGAGCAGTTCTTC. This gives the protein CASSLAGTGGFNEQFF.

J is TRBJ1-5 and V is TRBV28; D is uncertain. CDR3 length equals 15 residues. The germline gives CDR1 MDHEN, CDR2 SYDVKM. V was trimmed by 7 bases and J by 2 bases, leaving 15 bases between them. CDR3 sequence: CASNHYNPGNQPQHF. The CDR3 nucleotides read TGTGCCAGCAACCATTACAACCCCGGCAATCAGCCCCAGCATTTT.

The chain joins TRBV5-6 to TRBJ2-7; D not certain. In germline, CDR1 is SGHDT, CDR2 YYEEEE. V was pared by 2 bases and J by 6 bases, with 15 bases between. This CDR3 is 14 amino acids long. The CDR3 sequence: CASSFGPGSFEQYF. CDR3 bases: TGTGCCAGCAGCTTCGGTCCGGGCAGTTTCGAGCAGTACTTC.

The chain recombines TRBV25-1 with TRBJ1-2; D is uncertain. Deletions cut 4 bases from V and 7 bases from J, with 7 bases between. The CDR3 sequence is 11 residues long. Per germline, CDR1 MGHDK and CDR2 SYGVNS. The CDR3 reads CASSGATGYTF. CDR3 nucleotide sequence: TGTGCCAGCAGTGGGGCTACTGGCTACACCTTC.

The CDR3, as DNA: TGTGCCAGCAGCCGCCCGGGACAGGGAAACTATGGCTACACCTTC. Protein product: CASSRPGQGNYGYTF. The rearrangement links TRBV5-4 to TRBJ1-2; TRBD1 matches 9 bases. Trimming cost V 4 bases and J 2 bases; bases outside gene matches: 6. CDR1 and CDR2 (germline): SGHNT, YYREEE (reference sequence). The CDR3 is 15 amino acids.

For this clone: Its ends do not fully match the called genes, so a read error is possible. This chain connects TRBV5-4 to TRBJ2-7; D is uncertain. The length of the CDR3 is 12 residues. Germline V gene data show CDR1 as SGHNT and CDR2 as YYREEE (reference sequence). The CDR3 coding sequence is TGTGCCAGCAGATTGGATGGATACGAGCAGTACTTC. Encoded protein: CASRLDGYEQYF.

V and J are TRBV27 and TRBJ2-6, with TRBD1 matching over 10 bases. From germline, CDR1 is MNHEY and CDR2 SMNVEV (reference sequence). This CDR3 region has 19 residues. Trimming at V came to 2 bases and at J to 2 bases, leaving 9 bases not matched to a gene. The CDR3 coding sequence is TGTGCCAGCAGTTTAAATATTGAGACAGGGGGCGCTGGGGCCAACGTCCTGACTTTC. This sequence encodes CASSLNIETGGAGANVLTF.

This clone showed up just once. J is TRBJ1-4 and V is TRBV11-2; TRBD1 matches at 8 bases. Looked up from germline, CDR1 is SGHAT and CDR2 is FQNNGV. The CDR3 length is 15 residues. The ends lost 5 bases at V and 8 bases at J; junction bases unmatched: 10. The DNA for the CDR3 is TGTGCCAGCAGCCTGACCAGGGGGCGAAGGGAAAAACTGTTTTTT. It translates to CASSLTRGRREKLFF.

The DNA of the CDR3 is TGTGCCAGCAGTTGGGAGCGAGAGAACGAGCAGTACTTC. Translation gives CASSWERENEQYF. This chain uses TRBV12-3 or TRBV12-4 with TRBJ2-7; D is possibly TRBD2 (5 bases). The V end was cut by 4 bases, the J end by 5 bases, with 12 bases between. The CDR3 is 13 residues long.

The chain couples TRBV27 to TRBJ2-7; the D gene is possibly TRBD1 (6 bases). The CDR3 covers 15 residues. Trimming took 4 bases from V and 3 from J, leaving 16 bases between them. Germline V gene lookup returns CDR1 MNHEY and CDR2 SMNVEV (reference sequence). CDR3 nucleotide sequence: TGTGCCAGCAGTTCTAAGCCAGGGGTAGACTACGAGCAGTACTTC. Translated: CASSSKPGVDYEQYF.

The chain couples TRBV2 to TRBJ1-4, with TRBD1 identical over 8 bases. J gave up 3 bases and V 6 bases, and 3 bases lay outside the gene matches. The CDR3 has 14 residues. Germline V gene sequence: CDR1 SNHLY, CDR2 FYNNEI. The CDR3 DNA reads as TGTGCCAGCAGGGACAGGGTAGCTAATGAAAAACTGTTTTTT. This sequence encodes CASRDRVANEKLFF.

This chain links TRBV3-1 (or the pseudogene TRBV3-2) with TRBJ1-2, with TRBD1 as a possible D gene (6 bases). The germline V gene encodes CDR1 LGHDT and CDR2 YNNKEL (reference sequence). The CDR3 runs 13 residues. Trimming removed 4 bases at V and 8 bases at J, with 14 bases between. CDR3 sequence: CASSRGQGSGYTF. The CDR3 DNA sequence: TGTGCCAGCAGCCGAGGTCAGGGGTCCGGCTACACCTTC.

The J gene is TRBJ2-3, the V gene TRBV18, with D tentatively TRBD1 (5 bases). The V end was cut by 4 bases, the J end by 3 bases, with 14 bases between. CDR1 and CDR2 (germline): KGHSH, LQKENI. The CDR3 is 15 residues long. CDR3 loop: CASSLIPDKTDTQYF. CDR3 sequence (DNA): TGTGCCAGCTCACTTATCCCGGACAAAACAGATACGCAGTATTTT.

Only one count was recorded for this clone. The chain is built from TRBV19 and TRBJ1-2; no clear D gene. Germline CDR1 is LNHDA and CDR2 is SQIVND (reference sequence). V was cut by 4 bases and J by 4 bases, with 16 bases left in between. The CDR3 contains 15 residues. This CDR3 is CASSTAGNQAYGYTF. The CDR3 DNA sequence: TGTGCCAGTAGTACAGCAGGCAACCAAGCCTATGGCTACACCTTC. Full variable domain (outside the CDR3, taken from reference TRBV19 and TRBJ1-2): DGGITQSPKYLFRKEGQNVTLSCEQNLNHDAMYWYRQDPGQGLRLIYYSQIVNDFQKGDIAEGYSVSREKKESFPLTVTSAQKNPTAFYLCASSTAGNQAYGYTFGSGTRLTVV.

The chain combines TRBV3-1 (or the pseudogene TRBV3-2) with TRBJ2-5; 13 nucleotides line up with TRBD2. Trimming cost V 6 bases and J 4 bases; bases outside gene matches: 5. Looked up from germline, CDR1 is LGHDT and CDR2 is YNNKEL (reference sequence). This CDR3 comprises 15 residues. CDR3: CASSRTSGSGETQYF. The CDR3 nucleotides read TGTGCCAGCAGTCGGACTAGCGGGAGTGGAGAGACCCAGTACTTC.

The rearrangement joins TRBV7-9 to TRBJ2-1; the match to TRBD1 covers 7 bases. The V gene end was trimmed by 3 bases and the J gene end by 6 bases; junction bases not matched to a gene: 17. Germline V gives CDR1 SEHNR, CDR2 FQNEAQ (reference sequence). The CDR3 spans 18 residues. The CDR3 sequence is CASSLIQGIRDQTNEQFF. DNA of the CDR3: TGTGCCAGCAGCTTGATACAGGGGATTCGCGACCAAACCAATGAGCAGTTCTTC.

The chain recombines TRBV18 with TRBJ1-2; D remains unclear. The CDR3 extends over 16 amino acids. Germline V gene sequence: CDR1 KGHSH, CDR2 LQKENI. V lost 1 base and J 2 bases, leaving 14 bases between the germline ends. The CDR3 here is CASSPRQDTLNYGYTF. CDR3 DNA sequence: TGTGCCAGCTCACCACGGCAGGATACATTGAACTATGGCTACACCTTC.